This T cell receptor (beta chain) was observed in a study of PD-1 blockade in classical Hodgkin lymphoma. Every patient was affected by relapse after autologous stem cell transplantation, while exposure to brentuximab vedotin was not uniform. V was clipped by 4 bases and J by 3 bases, with 7 bases between them. The CDR3 has 14 residues. The germline gives CDR1 MNHNY, CDR2 SVGAGI (reference sequence). Generated by immunoSEQ multiplex PCR, the TCRdb table keeps only in-frame clones and is missing some. The sample consists of 20,000 or so clones, nearly 75% of them appearing once. This clone has more than one count but fewer than ten.

The chain uses TRBV6-6 and TRBJ2-6, with D unclear. The specimen comprised peripheral blood mononuclear cells (PBMCs), sampled before the second cycle of nivolumab. The sequence derives from a human donor with classical Hodgkin lymphoma. The CDR3 nucleotides are TGTGCCAGCAGTTTGTGGGGTGGGGCCAACGTCCTGACTTTC. This sequence encodes CASSLWGGANVLTF.